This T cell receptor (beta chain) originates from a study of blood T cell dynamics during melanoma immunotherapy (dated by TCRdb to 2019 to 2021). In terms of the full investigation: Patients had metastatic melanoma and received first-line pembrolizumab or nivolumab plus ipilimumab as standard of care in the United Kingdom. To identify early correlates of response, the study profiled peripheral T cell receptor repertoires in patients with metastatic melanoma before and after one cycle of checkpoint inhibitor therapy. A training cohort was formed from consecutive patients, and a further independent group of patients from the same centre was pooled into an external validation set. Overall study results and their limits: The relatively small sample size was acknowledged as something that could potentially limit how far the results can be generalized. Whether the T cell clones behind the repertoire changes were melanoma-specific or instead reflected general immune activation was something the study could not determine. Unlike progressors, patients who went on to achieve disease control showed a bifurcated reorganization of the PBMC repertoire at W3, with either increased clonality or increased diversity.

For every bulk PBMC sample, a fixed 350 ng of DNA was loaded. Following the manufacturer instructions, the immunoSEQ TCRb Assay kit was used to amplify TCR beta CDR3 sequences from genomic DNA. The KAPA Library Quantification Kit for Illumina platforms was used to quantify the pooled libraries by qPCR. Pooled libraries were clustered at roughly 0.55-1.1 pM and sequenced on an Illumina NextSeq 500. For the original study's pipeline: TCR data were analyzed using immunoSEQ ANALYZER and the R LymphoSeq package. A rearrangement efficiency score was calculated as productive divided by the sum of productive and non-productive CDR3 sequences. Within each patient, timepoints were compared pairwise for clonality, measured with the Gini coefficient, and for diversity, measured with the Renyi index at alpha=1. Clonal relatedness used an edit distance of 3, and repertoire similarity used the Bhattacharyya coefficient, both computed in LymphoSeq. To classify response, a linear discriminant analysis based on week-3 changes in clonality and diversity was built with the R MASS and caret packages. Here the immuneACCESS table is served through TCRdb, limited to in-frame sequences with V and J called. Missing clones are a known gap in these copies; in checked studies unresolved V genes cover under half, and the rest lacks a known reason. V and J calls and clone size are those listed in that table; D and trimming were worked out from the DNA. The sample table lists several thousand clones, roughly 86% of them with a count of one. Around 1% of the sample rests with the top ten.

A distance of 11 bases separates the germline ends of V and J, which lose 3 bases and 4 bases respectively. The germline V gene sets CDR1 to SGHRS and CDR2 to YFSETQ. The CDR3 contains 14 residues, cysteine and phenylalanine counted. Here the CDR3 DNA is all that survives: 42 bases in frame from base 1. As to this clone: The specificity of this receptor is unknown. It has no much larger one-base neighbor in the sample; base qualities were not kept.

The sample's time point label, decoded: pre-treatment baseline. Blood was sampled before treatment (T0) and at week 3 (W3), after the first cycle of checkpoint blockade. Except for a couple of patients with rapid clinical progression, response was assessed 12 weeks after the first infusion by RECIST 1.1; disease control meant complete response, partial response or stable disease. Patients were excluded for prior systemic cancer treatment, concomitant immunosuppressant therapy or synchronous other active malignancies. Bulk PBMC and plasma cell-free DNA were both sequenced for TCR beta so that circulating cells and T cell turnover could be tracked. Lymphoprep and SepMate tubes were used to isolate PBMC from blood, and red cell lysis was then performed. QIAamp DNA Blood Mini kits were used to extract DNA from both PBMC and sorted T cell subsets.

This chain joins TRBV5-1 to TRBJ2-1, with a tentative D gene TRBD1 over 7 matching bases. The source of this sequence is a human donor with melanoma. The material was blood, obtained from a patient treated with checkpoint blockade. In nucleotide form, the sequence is TGCGCCAGCAGCTACGCGGGACAGTACAATGAGCAGTTCTTC. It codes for CASSYAGQYNEQFF. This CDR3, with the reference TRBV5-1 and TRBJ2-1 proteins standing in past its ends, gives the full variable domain KAGVTQTPRYLIKTRGQQVTLSCSPISGHRSVSWYQQTPGQGLQFLFEYFSETQRNKGNFPGRFSGRQFSNSRSEMNVSTLELGDSALYLCASSYAGQYNEQFFGPGTRLTVL.